The 28 T cell receptor beta chains below were found in one sample sequenced in a study of Ad26.COV2.S vaccination and SARS-CoV-2 variants. Described treatment: approximately 18 received Ad26.COV2.S at low or high dose, single or two shots; roughly 5 received placebo; per-sample allocation not given. Day 63 after the first injection of vaccine or placebo was the sampling time. This table comes from immunoSEQ multiplex PCR, and its TCRdb copy is limited to in-frame clones, with some not included. The sample has about 380,000 clones; about four fifths are singletons. Sequences were derived from peripheral blood, sampled in a trial of Ad26.COV2.S vaccine versus placebo. The origin of the receptors is a person aged 18 to 65 who received the Ad26.COV2.S COVID-19 vaccine or a placebo.

This sequence joins TRBV14 and TRBJ1-6, with no clear D. Trimming removed 2 bases at V and 9 bases at J, with 11 bases between. This CDR3 has 14 amino acids. Germline V gene sequence: CDR1 SGHDN, CDR2 FVKESK. This chain's CDR3 is CASSQLGMGSPLHF. CDR3 nucleotide sequence: TGTGCCAGCAGCCAACTGGGTATGGGTTCACCCCTCCACTTT.

The CDR3 loop reads CASLNGLARETQYF. In DNA, the CDR3 is TGTGCCAGCTTAAACGGACTAGCTCGGGAGACCCAGTACTTC. The rearrangement joins TRBV2 to TRBJ2-5, with 8 bases identical to TRBD2. This CDR3 is 14 amino acids long. V gave up 8 bases and J gave up 5 bases; unmatched junction bases: 10. Germline loops: CDR1 SNHLY, CDR2 FYNNEI.

This chain links TRBV11-2 with TRBJ2-1; 10 nucleotides agree with TRBD2. Germline V lookup: CDR1 SGHAT, CDR2 FQNNGV. The CDR3 runs 16 residues. Unmatched junction bases numbered 6, after V lost 7 bases and J lost 0 bases. The CDR3 region has the DNA TGTGCCAGCATTCTACTAGCGGGGAGCTCCTACAATGAGCAGTTCTTC. The encoded protein is CASILLAGSSYNEQFF.

This sequence joins TRBV4-1 and TRBJ2-2, with no clear D. V dropped 2 bases and J dropped 1 base, with 5 bases sitting between them. The CDR3 runs 14 residues. Germline-derived CDR1 and CDR2 are MGHRA and YSYEKL. This CDR3 reads CASSQPKNTGELFF. As DNA, the CDR3 is TGCGCCAGCAGCCAACCAAAGAACACCGGGGAGCTGTTTTTT.

The rearrangement links TRBV6-6 to TRBJ1-6; 7 nucleotides agree with TRBD1. With 2 bases clipped from V and 10 bases from J, the junction kept 5 bases outside the gene matches. Germline V gives CDR1 MNHNY, CDR2 SVGAGI (reference sequence). This CDR3 has 14 residues. The CDR3 loop is CASSYGQDLSPLHF. The CDR3 DNA reads TGTGCCAGCAGTTACGGACAGGACCTATCACCCCTCCACTTT.

The rearrangement uses TRBV14 and TRBJ2-3; either TRBD1 or TRBD2 may fit D (6 bases each). The V and J ends lost 6 bases and 2 bases respectively, with 18 bases between them. The germline V gene has CDR1 SGHDN and CDR2 FVKESK. The CDR3 contains 16 residues. The chain's CDR3 is CASSPPRGLYTDTQYF. The CDR3 DNA reads as TGTGCCAGCAGTCCCCCCCGGGGGCTATACACAGATACGCAGTATTTT.

This clone showed up just once. This sequence joins TRBV4-2 and TRBJ1-4; no clear D. Germline V gene sequence: CDR1 LGHNA, CDR2 YNFKEQ. The CDR3 totals 16 residues. V was trimmed by 4 bases and J by 5 bases, leaving 17 bases between them. This chain's CDR3 is CASSLSVGSENEKLFF. CDR3 nucleotide sequence: TGTGCCAGCAGCCTAAGCGTGGGCAGTGAGAATGAAAAACTGTTTTTT.

The V and J genes are TRBV3-1 (or the pseudogene TRBV3-2) and TRBJ2-2, with 15 positions matching TRBD2. The CDR3 spans 18 residues. Germline CDR1 is LGHDT and CDR2 is YNNKEL (reference sequence). V gave up 4 bases and J gave up 4 bases; unmatched junction bases: 7. CDR3 loop: CASSPRTSGRAVTGELFF. CDR3 DNA: TGTGCCAGCAGCCCCAGGACTAGCGGGAGGGCCGTCACCGGGGAGCTGTTTTTT.

The chain is built from TRBV2 and TRBJ2-7; a possible D gene is TRBD2 (6 bases). The CDR3 contains 12 residues. Per the germline V gene, CDR1 is SNHLY and CDR2 is FYNNEI. Between the trimmed V and J ends, which lost 5 bases and 3 bases, there was a span of 8 bases. DNA for the CDR3: TGTGCCAGCAGTAGACTAGACTACGAGCAGTACTTC. This encodes CASSRLDYEQYF.

The chain joins TRBV5-1 to TRBJ2-3, with 8 bases identical to TRBD2. From germline, CDR1 is SGHRS and CDR2 YFSETQ. With V trimmed by 0 bases and J by 4 bases, 13 bases remained unmatched. CDR3 length: 18 amino acids. The CDR3 loop is CASSLGGLSGGWADTQYF. The DNA of the CDR3 is TGCGCCAGCAGCTTGGGTGGACTGAGCGGGGGCTGGGCAGATACGCAGTATTTT. Filled out from reference TRBV5-1 and TRBJ2-3, the complete variable domain reads KAGVTQTPRYLIKTRGQQVTLSCSPISGHRSVSWYQQTPGQGLQFLFEYFSETQRNKGNFPGRFSGRQFSNSRSEMNVSTLELGDSALYLCASSLGGLSGGWADTQYFGPGTRLTVL.

This clone was seen repeatedly, ten times or more. This chain links TRBV7-6 with TRBJ2-7; D may be TRBD1 (5 bases). The germline gives CDR1 SGHVS, CDR2 FNYEAQ. The germline V and J ends were trimmed by 3 bases and 3 bases, with 15 bases remaining between them. The CDR3 is made up of 15 amino acids. Written as DNA, the CDR3 is TGTGCCAGCAGCTTTAGAGACAGACCAGTCTACGAGCAGTACTTC. Its translation is CASSFRDRPVYEQYF.

The rearrangement joins TRBV27 to TRBJ1-6; 8 bases fit TRBD1. CDR3 length equals 15 residues. The V segment lost 4 bases and the J segment 6 bases; nucleotides outside the gene matches: 5. CDR1 MNHEY and CDR2 SMNVEV come from the germline V gene (reference sequence). CDR3 bases: TGTGCCAGCAGTTCCCTGACAGGGGTTAATTCACCCCTCCACTTT. Amino acid sequence: CASSSLTGVNSPLHF.

The chain joins TRBV29-1 to TRBJ2-7; tentative D call: TRBD1 (6 bases). Trimming removed 5 bases from V and 2 bases from J, with 13 bases in between. This CDR3 has 13 residues. Per the germline V gene, CDR1 is SQVTM and CDR2 is ANQGSEA. CDR3 nucleotide sequence: TGCAGCGTTACCCGGGACACAGCCTACGAGCAGTACTTC. Encoded protein: CSVTRDTAYEQYF.

The genes are TRBV6-1 and TRBJ2-5; no clear D gene. CDR1 and CDR2 (germline): MNHNS, SASEGT. The V end lost 2 bases, the J end lost 6 bases, and 13 bases lay between the germline ends. This CDR3 region has 14 residues. CDR3 DNA: TGTGCCAGCAGTGAATGGTTTTCGGCGCAGACCCAGTACTTC. This codes for CASSEWFSAQTQYF.

CDR3 protein: CASSFDGPPSSYEQYF. In DNA form, the CDR3 reads TGTGCCAGCAGTTTCGATGGGCCTCCGAGCTCCTACGAGCAGTACTTC. J is TRBJ2-7 and V is TRBV7-2; D is unresolved. Trimming removed 6 bases at V and 0 bases at J, with 18 bases between. Per the germline V gene, CDR1 is SGHTA and CDR2 is FQGNSA. CDR3 length: 16 amino acids.

This clone was recorded once. V is TRBV19 and J is TRBJ1-1; D uncertain. Germline V lookup: CDR1 LNHDA, CDR2 SQIVND (reference sequence). The germline V and J ends were trimmed by 7 bases and 4 bases, with 16 bases remaining between them. This CDR3 has 14 residues. DNA of the CDR3: TGTGCCAGTACTCCTAGGGTGGAGGGCACTGAAGCTTTCTTT. Its protein product is CASTPRVEGTEAFF.

This clone was seen a single time. This chain joins TRBV19 and TRBJ1-5; D remains ambiguous. Trimming shortened V by 3 bases and J by 4 bases, and 13 bases separated the two germline ends. The CDR3 sequence is 15 residues long. Germline V gene data show CDR1 as LNHDA and CDR2 as SQIVND (reference sequence). Written as DNA, the CDR3 is TGTGCCAGTAGTATGCCCCCGGGGTTAAATCAGCCCCAGCATTTT. This translates into CASSMPPGLNQPQHF. The full variable domain, completed using reference TRBV19 and TRBJ1-5, is DGGITQSPKYLFRKEGQNVTLSCEQNLNHDAMYWYRQDPGQGLRLIYYSQIVNDFQKGDIAEGYSVSREKKESFPLTVTSAQKNPTAFYLCASSMPPGLNQPQHFGDGTRLSIL.

The chain couples TRBV4-2 to TRBJ2-3; no definite D call. CDR3 length: 12 amino acids. Trimming shortened V by 4 bases and J by 6 bases, and 8 bases separated the two germline ends. CDR1 is LGHNA and CDR2 is YNFKEQ in the germline V gene. CDR3 coding DNA: TGTGCCAGCAGCCCGATAGACGATACGCAGTATTTT. It translates to CASSPIDDTQYF.

CDR3 protein: CASSLAGQASTDTQYF. DNA of the CDR3: TGTGCCAGCAGCTTGGCCGGGCAGGCTAGCACAGATACGCAGTATTTT. The chain carries TRBV5-5 and TRBJ2-3; D is unresolved. The germline CDR1 and CDR2 sequences are SGHKS and YYEKEE (reference sequence). Trimming left V 0 bases short and J 0 bases short, with 11 bases between. There are 16 residues in the CDR3.

V is TRBV30 and J is TRBJ2-7; a weak D match, TRBD1 (5 bases). Deletions cut 0 bases from V and 0 bases from J, with 12 bases between. CDR3 length equals 15 residues. Germline V CDR1 and CDR2: GTSNPN, SVGIG (reference sequence). CDR3 bases: TGTGCCTGGAGTGTACAGGTCCGGCCCTCCTACGAGCAGTACTTC. Encoded protein: CAWSVQVRPSYEQYF.

This clone came up a few times. The rearrangement uses TRBV7-9 and TRBJ2-7; possibly TRBD1 for D (5 bases). The germline V and J ends were trimmed by 3 bases and 5 bases, with 11 bases remaining between them. This CDR3 has 13 residues. Germline CDR1 is SEHNR and CDR2 is FQNEAQ (reference sequence). CDR3 loop: CASSFSRADEQYF. CDR3 coding DNA: TGTGCCAGCAGCTTTAGCAGGGCGGACGAGCAGTACTTC.

The V call is TRBV4-1, the J call TRBJ1-3, with D tentatively TRBD1 (6 bases). The germline gives CDR1 MGHRA, CDR2 YSYEKL. The CDR3 length is 17 residues. Trimming removed 1 base at V and 4 bases at J, with 17 bases between. CDR3 loop: CASSQASRGAGGNTIYF. As DNA, the CDR3 is TGCGCCAGCAGCCAAGCATCGAGGGGGGCCGGAGGAAACACCATATATTTT.

In this sample, this clone turned up a few times. The CDR3 reads CASIFPGVGEQYF. Written as DNA, the CDR3 is TGTGCCAGCATCTTTCCGGGGGTAGGCGAGCAGTACTTC. The chain uses TRBV6-5 and TRBJ2-7; D is perhaps TRBD2 (6 bases). The germline V and J ends were trimmed by 7 bases and 6 bases, with 16 bases remaining between them. Germline V gene sequence: CDR1 MNHEY, CDR2 SVGAGI. This CDR3 has 13 amino acids.

As to this clone: At one boundary the junction diverges from the germline segment, which might be a read error. The gene calls are TRBV5-1 and TRBJ2-7, with unresolved D. The germline V gene has CDR1 SGHRS and CDR2 YFSETQ. The CDR3 is 12 residues long. CDR3 bases: TGCGTCAGCAGCTTGGAAAACTACGAGCAGTACTTC. Its translation: CVSSLENYEQYF.

This sequence joins TRBV12-5 and TRBJ2-3, with 12 positions matching TRBD2. Germline-derived CDR1 and CDR2 are LGHNT and FRNRAP. The CDR3 runs 16 residues. V dropped 1 base and J dropped 2; count of bases not matched to a gene: 1. In DNA form, the CDR3 reads TGTGCTAGTGGTTTGGGACTAGCGGGAGACACAGATACGCAGTATTTT. It yields the protein CASGLGLAGDTDTQYF.

This clone showed up just a few times. The chain uses TRBV2 and TRBJ1-6; D call uncertain. Germline values: CDR1 SNHLY, CDR2 FYNNEI. The CDR3 spans 12 residues. The germline V and J ends were trimmed by 1 base and 6 bases, with 1 base remaining between them. CDR3 sequence: CASSEGNSPLHF. CDR3 DNA sequence: TGTGCCAGCAGTGAAGGTAATTCACCCCTCCACTTT.

Here the CDR3 reads CAWSVRGPLYNEQFF. The CDR3 DNA sequence: TGTGCCTGGAGTGTAAGAGGTCCCCTCTACAATGAGCAGTTCTTC. The chain recombines TRBV30 with TRBJ2-1; D unresolved. The germline V and J ends were trimmed by 0 bases and 3 bases, with 12 bases remaining between them. The germline V gene encodes CDR1 GTSNPN and CDR2 SVGIG (reference sequence). CDR3 size: 15 residues.

This clone is a singleton in its sample. This chain uses TRBV4-1 with TRBJ1-4, with a tentative D call TRBD1 (5 bases). This CDR3 is built from 16 residues. The germline V gene has CDR1 MGHRA and CDR2 YSYEKL. V lost 4 bases and J lost 0, with 12 bases in between. The CDR3 bases are TGCGCCAGCAGCCGACTTCCGGGGGCAACTAATGAAAAACTGTTTTTT. This gives the protein CASSRLPGATNEKLFF.